This T cell receptor beta chain was identified in a study of blood T cell repertoires in COVID-19. Losses at the gene ends were 6 bases for V and 7 bases for J; bases not matched to a gene: 6. This CDR3 has 14 amino acids. Germline-derived CDR1 and CDR2 are LNHDA and SQIVND (reference sequence). Generated by immunoSEQ multiplex PCR, the TCRdb table keeps only in-frame clones and is missing some. The table shows about 69,000 clones, with less than 90% occurring only once. The chain combines TRBV19 with TRBJ1-5; the match to TRBD1 covers 10 bases. The clonotype comes from an elderly man with acute or convalescent COVID-19. Sequences were obtained from peripheral blood. The chain's CDR3 is CASSSTGGRQPQHF. For the CDR3, the DNA is TGTGCCAGTAGCTCGACAGGGGGCCGGCAGCCCCAGCATTTT.